The 28 T cell receptor beta chains below come from one sample, sequenced in a study of blood T cells in healthy people across ages. A sample-barcoded 5' primer and a J-beta primer mix were used in a second PCR of about 7 to 12 cycles. TCRdb reprocessed the 5' RACE reads with MiXCR, giving one entry per CDR3 protein. Of more than 650,000 distinct CDR3 sequences detected, approximately 24% appear once; the ten largest clones hold 3%. The same sample was also used in a study of T cells of mothers and their children.

Material for sequencing was blood. These TCRs come from a boy aged 5-17 years in good health.

This clonotype occurred a few times. V usage is TRBV2 and J usage is TRBJ2-5; 8 bases line up with TRBD1. Germline CDR1 and CDR2: SNHLY and FYNNEI. V was clipped by 4 bases and J by 5 bases; unmatched bases: 6. This CDR3 has 14 residues. This chain's CDR3 is CASSGEDREETQYF. As DNA, the CDR3 is TGTGCCAGCAGTGGGGAGGACAGGGAGGAGACCCAGTACTTC.

The gene calls are TRBV5-1 and TRBJ2-7; D could derive from TRBD1 or TRBD2 (5 bases each). Germline assignment: CDR1 SGHRS and CDR2 YFSETQ. The CDR3 loop spans 14 amino acids. Trimming pared 0 bases from V and 6 bases from J, leaving 13 bases between. CDR3 sequence reads: CASSLVLAGGEQYF. The CDR3 DNA reads TGCGCCAGCAGCTTGGTGCTAGCTGGGGGCGAGCAGTACTTC.

The chain carries TRBV3-1 and TRBJ2-3; 8 bases map to TRBD2. This CDR3 has 15 amino acids. The V segment lost 0 bases and the J segment 8 bases; nucleotides outside the gene matches: 7. Germline V gives CDR1 LGHDT, CDR2 YNNKEL (reference sequence). DNA of the CDR3: TGTGCCAGCAGCCAAGATGACGGGGGGGCTGTTACGCAGTATTTT. It yields the protein CASSQDDGGAVTQYF.

The chain has TRBV5-1 and TRBJ2-2, with 11 bases that match TRBD2. The CDR3 contains 16 residues. The trim removed 4 bases at V and 3 bases at J, leaving 5 bases unmatched. Germline V gene lookup returns CDR1 SGHRS and CDR2 YFSETQ. As DNA, the CDR3 is TGCGCCAGCAGCGTACTAGCGGGAGCGGACACCGGGGAGCTGTTTTTT. Amino acid sequence: CASSVLAGADTGELFF.

This chain links TRBV6-1 with TRBJ1-3; the match to TRBD1 covers 7 bases. The trim removed 7 bases at V and 1 base at J, leaving 7 bases unmatched. The CDR3 totals 15 residues. Germline V gene lookup returns CDR1 MNHNS and CDR2 SASEGT. CDR3 nucleotide sequence: TGTGCCAGCAACCTCCGGGACAGATCTGGAAACACCATATATTTT. This encodes CASNLRDRSGNTIYF.

J is TRBJ2-5 and V is TRBV6-5; maybe TRBD2 (5 bases). The end of the DNA aligns better with TRBJ2-7, so the J call may be wrong. The CDR3 has 14 amino acids. The germline gives CDR1 MNHEY, CDR2 SVGAGI. CDR3 amino acids: CASRSYNRDYEQYF. CDR3 nucleotide sequence: TGTGCCAGCAGAAGTTACAATCGGGATTACGAGCAGTACTTC.

CDR3 nucleotide sequence: TGTGCCAGCAGTTTTGGGGGGGCGAGCAATCAGCCCCAGCATTTT. Its protein product is CASSFGGASNQPQHF. The rearrangement links TRBV28 to TRBJ1-5; possible D gene TRBD1, 6 bases. The V end lost 3 bases, the J end lost 1 base, and 10 bases lay between the germline ends. In germline, CDR1 is MDHEN, CDR2 SYDVKM. The CDR3 is made up of 15 amino acids.

J is TRBJ2-1 and V is TRBV15; possibly TRBD1 for D (5 bases). Germline V gives CDR1 LNHNV, CDR2 YYDKDF (reference sequence). The CDR3 sequence is 14 residues long. V gave up 5 bases and J gave up 2 bases, with 10 bases separating them. The CDR3 here is CATSYRSTYNEQFF. In nucleotides, the CDR3 is TGTGCCACCAGCTACAGGTCGACCTACAATGAGCAGTTCTTC.

The chain's CDR3 is CSARVRRQGYEQYF. The CDR3 DNA reads TGCAGTGCTAGAGTTAGGCGACAGGGTTACGAGCAGTACTTC. The chain links TRBV20-1 to TRBJ2-7; 7 bases align to TRBD1. CDR1 is DFQATT and CDR2 is SNEGSKA in the germline V gene (reference sequence). The CDR3 has 14 amino acids. The trim removed 1 base at V and 4 bases at J, leaving 7 bases unmatched.

This clonotype was recorded a few times. The CDR3 DNA sequence: TGTGCCAGCAGTCCAGGGTCGAGAAATCAGCCCCAGCATTTT. Translated: CASSPGSRNQPQHF. The rearrangement links TRBV2 to TRBJ1-5; D perhaps matches TRBD1 (5 bases). V lost 5 bases and J 4 bases, leaving 12 bases between the germline ends. CDR1 and CDR2 (germline): SNHLY, FYNNEI. The CDR3 is made up of 14 amino acids. The full variable domain, in which reference TRBV2 and TRBJ1-5 provide the parts outside the CDR3, is EPEVTQTPSHQVTQMGQEVILRCVPISNHLYFYWYRQILGQKVEFLVSFYNNEISEKSEIFDDQFSVERPDGSNFTLKIRSTKLEDSAMYFCASSPGSRNQPQHFGDGTRLSIL.

In its sample, this clonotype was seen a few times. At one boundary the junction diverges from the germline segment, which might be a read error. The chain has TRBV12-3 or TRBV12-4 and TRBJ1-5; 8 bases are a match to TRBD1. There are 15 residues in the CDR3. CDR3 sequence (DNA): TGTGCCAGCAGTTTAGAGGGACAGGTCAATCAGCCCCAGCACTTT. It translates to CASSLEGQVNQPQHF.

The V gene is TRBV29-1, the J gene TRBJ2-5, with 9 bases matching TRBD1. This CDR3 is built from 15 residues. The germline V gene encodes CDR1 SQVTM and CDR2 ANQGSEA. Unmatched junction bases numbered 6, after V lost 4 bases and J lost 0 bases. The CDR3 DNA follows: TGCAGCGTTGCAAGGACAGGGGTATACCAAGAGACCCAGTACTTC. Translating gives CSVARTGVYQETQYF.

This clonotype has only a few counts. The rearrangement uses TRBV7-2 and TRBJ2-4; D may be TRBD1 (6 bases). This CDR3 has 14 amino acids. Germline CDR1 SGHTA, CDR2 FQGNSA. Trimming took 5 bases from V and 6 from J, leaving 14 bases between them. The CDR3 is CASSLGTFGNIQYF. CDR3 sequence (DNA): TGTGCCAGCAGCCTCGGGACATTCGGAAACATTCAGTACTTC.

The CDR3 loop is CASSLSPAFYEQYF. CDR3 coding DNA: TGTGCCAGCAGCTTAAGCCCCGCGTTTTACGAGCAGTACTTC. The chain carries TRBV7-2 and TRBJ2-7; D gene unclear. CDR1 and CDR2 from the germline V gene are SGHTA and FQGNSA. This CDR3 is built from 14 residues. V lost 2 bases and J lost 4, with 12 bases in between.

The sample holds a few counts of this clonotype. The chain joins TRBV18 to TRBJ1-2; D might be TRBD1 (5 bases). The CDR3 is made up of 13 amino acids. The germline V gene has CDR1 KGHSH and CDR2 LQKENI. Trimming left V 3 bases short and J 4 bases short, with 9 bases between. The CDR3 bases are TGTGCCAGCTCACCTGGGACTTTCTATGGCTACACCTTC. This codes for CASSPGTFYGYTF.

The chain is built from TRBV6-6 and TRBJ2-3, with TRBD2 matching over 8 bases. This CDR3 is built from 17 residues. Germline CDR1 is MNHNY and CDR2 is SVGAGI (reference sequence). J gave up 1 base and V 6 bases, and 12 bases lay outside the gene matches. CDR3: CASSPRKGRGGTDTQYF. CDR3 DNA sequence: TGTGCCAGCAGCCCACGTAAGGGGCGGGGGGGCACAGATACGCAGTATTTT.

This clonotype was seen a few times. An end of the junction differs from the germline gene, which may be a read error. The J gene is TRBJ2-5, the V gene TRBV28; 8 bases are a match to TRBD2. The J call may be in error: the DNA end matches TRBJ2-1 better. The CDR3 is 15 residues long. Per germline, CDR1 MDHEN and CDR2 SYDVKM. CDR3 DNA: TGTGCCCGCAGTCCCCCTGCGGGGGGATACAATGAGCAGTTCTTC. It translates to CARSPPAGGYNEQFF.

This clonotype turned up a few times. This sequence joins TRBV6-5 and TRBJ2-3; 8 bases map to TRBD2. Germline V gives CDR1 MNHEY, CDR2 SVGAGI. J was trimmed by 1 base and V by 2 bases; bases with no gene match: 5. CDR3 length: 16 residues. CDR3 protein: CASSYRLRGGTDTQYF. The CDR3 DNA sequence: TGTGCCAGCAGTTACAGGTTGCGGGGGGGCACAGATACGCAGTATTTT.

DNA for the CDR3: TGCAGTGCTGGCAGACTAGCGGGGGGGCCGGAAGAGACCCAGTACTTC. Translating gives CSAGRLAGGPEETQYF. This rearrangement joins TRBV20-1 to TRBJ2-5; 14 bases match TRBD2. V was pared by 5 bases and J by 3 bases, with 8 bases of the junction left unmatched. Germline V CDR1 and CDR2: DFQATT, SNEGSKA (reference sequence). The length of the CDR3 is 16 residues.

This clonotype appeared a few times. This rearrangement joins TRBV4-1 to TRBJ1-5; D is uncertain. The V and J ends lost 1 base and 0 bases respectively, with 13 bases between them. The CDR3 covers 17 residues. Germline lookup yields CDR1 MGHRA and CDR2 YSYEKL. Here the CDR3 DNA reads TGCGCCAGCAGCCAAGTCATCACAAAGAATAGCAATCAGCCCCAGCATTTT. Translation: CASSQVITKNSNQPQHF.

The chain employs TRBV29-1 and TRBJ1-2; D is unclear. The V and J ends lost 3 bases and 3 bases respectively, with 14 bases between them. The CDR3 extends over 14 amino acids. Germline V gene sequence: CDR1 SQVTM, CDR2 ANQGSEA. The CDR3: CSVDSPQRHYGYTF. The CDR3 bases are TGCAGCGTTGATTCCCCCCAGCGGCACTATGGCTACACCTTC.

This chain uses TRBV20-1 with TRBJ2-7, with TRBD1 matching 9 bases. CDR1 DFQATT and CDR2 SNEGSKA come from the germline V gene (reference sequence). J gave up 2 bases and V 6 bases, and 8 bases lay outside the gene matches. This CDR3 comprises 14 residues. The CDR3 protein is CSAMSGTGTYEQYF. Written as DNA, the CDR3 is TGCAGTGCGATGTCCGGGACAGGGACCTACGAGCAGTACTTC.

V and J are TRBV5-6 and TRBJ2-5; 9 nucleotides match TRBD2. The J call may be faulty, since TRBJ2-1 better matches the DNA end. This CDR3 spans 14 amino acids. The germline gives CDR1 SGHDT, CDR2 YYEEEE. Here the CDR3 reads CASWPGLAYNEQFF. The DNA for the CDR3 is TGTGCCAGCTGGCCGGGACTAGCTTACAATGAGCAGTTCTTC.

This chain connects TRBV6-4 to TRBJ1-1; D is perhaps TRBD1 (6 bases). CDR3 size: 15 residues. Trimming cost V 6 bases and J 2 bases, with 16 bases left between them. From germline, CDR1 is MRHNA and CDR2 SNTAGT. DNA for the CDR3: TGTGCCAGCAGGGCAGGGGTTCGCGGTAACACTGAAGCTTTCTTT. This codes for CASRAGVRGNTEAFF.

This clonotype was detected only a few times. The V call is TRBV20-1, the J call TRBJ2-5, with D tentatively TRBD1 or TRBD2 (5 bases each). The CDR3 covers 13 residues. CDR1 is DFQATT and CDR2 is SNEGSKA in the germline V gene (reference sequence). V lost 0 bases and J 7 bases, leaving 12 bases between the germline ends. CDR3 sequence: CSARDGGQPTQYF. The DNA of the CDR3 is TGCAGTGCTAGAGATGGAGGACAACCGACCCAGTACTTC.

This clonotype was seen only a few times. The V call is TRBV6-6, the J call TRBJ2-3, with D perhaps being TRBD1 or TRBD2 (5 bases each). CDR1 is MNHNY and CDR2 is SVGAGI in the germline V gene (reference sequence). V was cut by 10 bases and J by 0 bases, with 14 bases left in between. The CDR3 is 14 amino acids. The CDR3 nucleotides are TGTGCCATCGCCAGCAGGGAGAGCACAGATACGCAGTATTTT. This sequence encodes CAIASRESTDTQYF.

The V and J genes are TRBV6-5 and TRBJ1-2; D not resolved. The germline V gene encodes CDR1 MNHEY and CDR2 SVGAGI. The CDR3 sequence is 13 residues long. Trimming removed 10 bases from V and 4 bases from J, with 16 bases in between. The chain's CDR3 is CATSQSRLYGYTF. CDR3 DNA: TGTGCCACCTCTCAATCGAGGCTCTATGGCTACACCTTC.

CDR3 residues: CAWSVERDQPQHF. The CDR3 region has the DNA TGTGCCTGGAGTGTCGAGAGAGATCAGCCCCAGCATTTT. This chain joins TRBV30 and TRBJ1-5, with D hard to call. This CDR3 contains 13 residues. From germline, CDR1 is GTSNPN and CDR2 SVGIG (reference sequence). Between the trimmed V and J ends, which lost 0 bases and 5 bases, there was a span of 8 bases.